The present T cell receptor beta chain was sequenced within a study of breast tumors, draining lymph nodes, adjacent tissues. One entry per CDR3 protein, called by TCRdb with MiXCR from the multiplex PCR reads. This sample has 12,000 to 15,000 distinct CDR3 sequences, with around 50% found just once. By share, this clonotype ranks as medium-sized. The CDR3 has 14 amino acids. The germline CDR1 and CDR2 sequences are ENHRY and SYGVKD. The V and J ends lost 7 bases and 7 bases, in that order; junction bases with no gene match: 10. The sequence derives from a female donor with breast cancer. Some clones in this sample may be carry-over from other donors' samples. Sequencing was performed on tumor-adjacent breast tissue. The rearrangement joins TRBV10-3 to TRBJ2-7; TRBD2 aligns across 10 bases. DNA of the CDR3: TGTGCCATCAAGGATAATAGCGGGAGGAGAGAGCAGTACTTC. It yields the protein CAIKDNSGRREQYF.